The following is a TCR beta chain sequence with its context. Its specificity is not known. The data are from a study of cytomegalovirus exposure and HLA in healthy donors. General study points: Specificity of a few CMV-associated chains for CMV antigens was verified in vitro. Cytomegalovirus status was reportedly diagnosed by the classifier with high specificity and sensitivity. Per a later analysis, 15,000 to 20,000 TCR beta sequences showed association with HLA alleles at 0.05 false discovery rate. It was reported in a later analysis that an Asian-associated ancestry cluster showed fewer N-insertions than the roughly 670-donor mean.

With 60 Vbeta and 13 Jbeta primers, the PCR was carried out. Produced via immunoSEQ multiplex PCR; TCRdb's table is partial and in-frame only. Found here are under 120,000 clones, 70% to 80% of them singletons; the top ten hold 2% to 3%. CDR1 and CDR2 from the germline V gene are SGHRS and YFSETQ. V was cut by 0 bases and J by 3 bases, with 15 bases left in between. This CDR3 comprises 16 residues. The TCR sequence derives from a man aged 50 to 60 in good health and CMV-seropositive. The sequenced sample was PBMCs. The genes are TRBV5-1 and TRBJ1-2; possibly TRBD1 for D (5 bases). The CDR3 coding sequence is TGCGCCAGCAGCTTGGAGGGGACTCCTAGCCACTATGGCTACACCTTC. This encodes CASSLEGTPSHYGYTF.